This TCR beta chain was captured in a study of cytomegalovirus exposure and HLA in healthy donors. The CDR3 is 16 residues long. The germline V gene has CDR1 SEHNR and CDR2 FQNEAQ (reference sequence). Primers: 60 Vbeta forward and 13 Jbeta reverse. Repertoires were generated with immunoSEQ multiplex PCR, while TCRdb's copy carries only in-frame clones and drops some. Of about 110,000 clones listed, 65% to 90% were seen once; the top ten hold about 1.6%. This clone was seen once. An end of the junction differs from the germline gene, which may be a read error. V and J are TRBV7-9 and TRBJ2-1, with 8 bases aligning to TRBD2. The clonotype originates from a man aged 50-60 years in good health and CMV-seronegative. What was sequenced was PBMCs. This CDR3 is CSSSPDAGGSYNEQFF. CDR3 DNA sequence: TGTTCCAGCAGCCCCGACGCGGGGGGATCTTACAATGAGCAGTTCTTC.